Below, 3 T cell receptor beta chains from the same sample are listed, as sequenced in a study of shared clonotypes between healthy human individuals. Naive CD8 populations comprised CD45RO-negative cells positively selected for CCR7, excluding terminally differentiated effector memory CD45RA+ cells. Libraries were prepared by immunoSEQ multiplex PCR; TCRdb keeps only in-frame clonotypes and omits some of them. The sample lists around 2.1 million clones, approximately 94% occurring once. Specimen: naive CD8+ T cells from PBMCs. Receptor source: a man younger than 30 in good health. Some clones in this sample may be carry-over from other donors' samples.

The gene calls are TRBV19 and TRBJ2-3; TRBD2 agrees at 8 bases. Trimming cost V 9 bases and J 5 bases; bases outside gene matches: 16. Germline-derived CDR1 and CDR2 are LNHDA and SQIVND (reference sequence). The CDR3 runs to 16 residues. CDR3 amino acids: CASQSGRVPGQDTQYF. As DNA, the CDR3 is TGTGCCAGCCAGTCCGGGAGGGTCCCGGGCCAAGATACGCAGTATTTT.

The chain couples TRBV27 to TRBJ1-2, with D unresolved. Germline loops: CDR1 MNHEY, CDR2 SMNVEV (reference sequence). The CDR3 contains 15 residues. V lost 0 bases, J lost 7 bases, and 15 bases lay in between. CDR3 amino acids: CASSLSLGPFGGYTF. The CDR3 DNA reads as TGTGCCAGCAGTTTATCGCTAGGCCCCTTCGGTGGCTACACCTTC.

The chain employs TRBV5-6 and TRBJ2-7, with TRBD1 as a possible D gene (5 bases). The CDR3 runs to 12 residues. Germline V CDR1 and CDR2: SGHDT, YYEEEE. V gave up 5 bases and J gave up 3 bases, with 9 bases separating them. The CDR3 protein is CASSSGFYEQYF. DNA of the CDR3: TGTGCCAGCAGTTCAGGGTTCTACGAGCAGTACTTC.